Reported below is one T cell receptor beta chain. Its cognate antigen is unknown. This sample is drawn from a study of cytomegalovirus exposure and HLA in healthy donors. Study summary: Earlier results showed approximately 120 million unique TCR beta sequences derived from approximately 180 million T cells. Overall study findings and caveats: A later analysis found TCR association rates differed by HLA locus, highest for DRB1 and lowest for HLA-C. Earlier analysis found most TCR beta V segments productive about 87% or about 30% of the time.

Primers included in the PCR were 60 Vbeta and 13 Jbeta primers. The authors' processing: Later work found approximately 87 million unique TCR beta chains, with 10 million to 14 million shared. Sequencing was performed with immunoSEQ multiplex PCR; in TCRdb, only in-frame clones are kept and a portion is missing. The V and J calls and clone size come from that table; D and trimming were worked out from the DNA. In the table there are about 190,000 clones, approximately 81% of which are singletons. Germline V lookup: CDR1 SEHNR, CDR2 FQNEAQ (reference sequence). The CDR3 loop spans 14 amino acids. After removal of 6 bases from V and 3 bases from J, the junction contained 4 bases not matched to a gene.

V is TRBV7-9 and J is TRBJ1-5; 8 nucleotides match TRBD1. The TCR was taken from a boy younger than 18 in good health and CMV-seronegative. The sequencing input was PBMCs. CDR3 nucleotide sequence: TGTGCCAGCAGTTTGGGACAGGACAATCAGCCCCAGCATTTT. Amino acids: CASSLGQDNQPQHF.